The present T cell receptor beta chain was sequenced within a study of circulating CD8 cells and anti-PD-1 response in melanoma. General observations from the study: DNEG was most diverse; TIGIT repertoires were least diverse. Tumor reactivity was tested by peptide assays on expanded sorted subsets.

Four subsets defined by PD-1 and/or TIGIT were sorted from live CD3+CD8+TCRalphabeta+ cells. The QIAseq Immune Repertoire TCR panel built the libraries from roughly 15 ng of total RNA. Each CDR3 protein gets one entry after TCRdb re-called the reads with MiXCR. The table lists several hundred distinct CDR3 sequences, approximately 5% of them singletons. The CDR3 length is 14 residues. With 1 base removed from V and 2 bases from J, the gap between germline ends came to 8 bases. This clonotype came up a few times. Its antigen is still unknown. The receptor was isolated from a human donor with melanoma. Source: CD8+ T cells from PBMCs, taken at baseline or after one month of anti-PD-1 therapy (not recorded which). The chain couples TRBV12-3 or TRBV12-4 to TRBJ1-2; unclear D gene. CDR3 loop: CASSLVLDNYGYTF. For the CDR3, the DNA is TGTGCCAGCAGTTTAGTCCTCGACAACTATGGCTACACCTTC.